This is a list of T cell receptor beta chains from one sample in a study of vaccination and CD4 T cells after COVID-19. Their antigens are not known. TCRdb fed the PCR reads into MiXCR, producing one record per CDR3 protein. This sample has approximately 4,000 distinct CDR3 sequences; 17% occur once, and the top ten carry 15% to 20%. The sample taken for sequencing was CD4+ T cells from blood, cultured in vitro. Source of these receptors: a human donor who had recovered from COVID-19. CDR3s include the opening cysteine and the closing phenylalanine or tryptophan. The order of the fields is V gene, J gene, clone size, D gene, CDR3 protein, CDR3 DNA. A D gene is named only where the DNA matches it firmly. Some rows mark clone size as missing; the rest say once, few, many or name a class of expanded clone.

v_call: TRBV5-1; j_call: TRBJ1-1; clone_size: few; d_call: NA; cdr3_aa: CASSLESSTEAFF; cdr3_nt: TGCGCCAGCAGCTTGGAATCGAGCACTGAAGCTTTCTTT
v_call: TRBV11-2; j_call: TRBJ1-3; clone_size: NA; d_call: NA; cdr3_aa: CASSARGTSGNTIYF; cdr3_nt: TGTGCCAGCAGCGCCAGGGGCACCTCTGGAAACACCATATATTTT
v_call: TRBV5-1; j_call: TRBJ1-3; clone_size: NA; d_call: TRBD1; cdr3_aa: CASSLGPGQGTSGNTIYF; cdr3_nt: TGCGCCAGCAGCTTGGGACCGGGACAGGGGACCTCTGGAAACACCATATATTTT
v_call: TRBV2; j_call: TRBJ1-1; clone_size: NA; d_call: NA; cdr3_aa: CASIGSDHPRGAFF; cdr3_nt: TGTGCCAGCATCGGGAGCGACCACCCCCGGGGAGCTTTCTTT
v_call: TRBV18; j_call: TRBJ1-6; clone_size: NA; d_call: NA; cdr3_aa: CASSPGEGWNSPLHF; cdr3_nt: TGTGCCAGCTCACCGGGTGAGGGTTGGAATTCACCCCTCCACTTT
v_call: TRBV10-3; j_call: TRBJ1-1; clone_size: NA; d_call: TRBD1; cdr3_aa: CAIGTEDKTNTEAFF; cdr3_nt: TGTGCCATCGGGACAGAAGACAAGACAAACACTGAAGCTTTCTTT
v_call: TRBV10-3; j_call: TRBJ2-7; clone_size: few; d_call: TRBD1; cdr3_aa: CAIKTGQSYEQYF; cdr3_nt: TGTGCCATCAAGACGGGACAGAGCTACGAGCAGTACTTC
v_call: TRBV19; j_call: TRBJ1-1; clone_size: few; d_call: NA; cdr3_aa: CASQRRDEAFF; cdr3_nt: TGTGCCAGCCAACGACGAGATGAAGCTTTCTTT
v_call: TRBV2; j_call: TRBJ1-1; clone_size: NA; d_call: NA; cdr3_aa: CASSTVGVRNTEAFF; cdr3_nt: TGTGCCAGCTCGACGGTCGGGGTGAGGAACACTGAAGCTTTCTTT
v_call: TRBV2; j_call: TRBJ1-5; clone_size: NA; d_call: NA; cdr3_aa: CASSKGGLGNQPQHF; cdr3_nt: TGTGCCAGCAGTAAGGGGGGCCTAGGCAATCAGCCCCAGCATTTT
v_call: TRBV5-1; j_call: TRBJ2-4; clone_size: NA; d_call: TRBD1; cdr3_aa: CASQGGTGGGIQYF; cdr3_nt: TGCGCCTCGCAGGGCGGGACAGGGGGCGGCATTCAGTACTTC
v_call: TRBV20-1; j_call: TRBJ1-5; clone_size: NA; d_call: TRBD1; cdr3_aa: CSARLGTGLQPQHF; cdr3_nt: TGCAGTGCTAGACTAGGGACAGGGCTACAGCCCCAGCATTTT
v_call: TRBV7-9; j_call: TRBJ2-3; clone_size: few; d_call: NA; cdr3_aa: CASSSLRRGGADTQYF; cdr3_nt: TGTGCCAGCAGCTCCTTACGGCGGGGTGGGGCAGATACGCAGTATTTT
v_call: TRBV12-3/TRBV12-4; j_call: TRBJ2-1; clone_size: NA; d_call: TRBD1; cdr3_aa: CATHRGNSPNEQFF; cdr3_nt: TGTGCCACCCACAGGGGGAATAGTCCCAATGAGCAGTTCTTC
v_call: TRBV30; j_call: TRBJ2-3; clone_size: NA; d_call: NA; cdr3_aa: CAWRGGHNLPTDTQYF; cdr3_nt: TGTGCCTGGAGGGGGGGGCACAACCTCCCCACAGATACGCAGTATTTT
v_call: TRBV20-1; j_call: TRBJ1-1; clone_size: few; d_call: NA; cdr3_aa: CSARDNGGGGTEAFF; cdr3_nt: TGCAGTGCTAGAGATAATGGCGGCGGCGGCACTGAAGCTTTCTTT
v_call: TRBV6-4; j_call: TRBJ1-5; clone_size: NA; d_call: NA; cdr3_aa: CANSQGSNQPQHF; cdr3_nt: TGTGCCAACAGTCAGGGGAGTAATCAGCCCCAGCATTTT
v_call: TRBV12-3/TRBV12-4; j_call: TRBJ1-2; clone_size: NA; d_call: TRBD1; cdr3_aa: CASSSASTGRNGYTF; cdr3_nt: TGTGCCAGCAGTTCGGCGTCGACAGGGAGGAATGGCTACACCTTC
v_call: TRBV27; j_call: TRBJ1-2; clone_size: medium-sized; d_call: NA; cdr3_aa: CASSYWTGTSFNGYTF; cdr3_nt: TGTGCCAGCAGTTATTGGACGGGGACTTCTTTTAATGGCTACACCTTC
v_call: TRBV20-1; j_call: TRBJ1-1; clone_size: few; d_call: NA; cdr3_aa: CSAINSETMNTEAFF; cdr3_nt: TGCAGTGCTATTAACAGTGAAACAATGAACACTGAAGCTTTCTTT
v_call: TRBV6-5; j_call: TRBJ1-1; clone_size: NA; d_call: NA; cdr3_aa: CASSYSNRNTEAFF; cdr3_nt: TGTGCCAGCAGTTACTCTAACAGGAACACTGAAGCTTTCTTT
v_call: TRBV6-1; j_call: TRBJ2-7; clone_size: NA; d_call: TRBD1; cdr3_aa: CASTSRTGDYEQYF; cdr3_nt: TGTGCCAGCACTTCCCGGACAGGCGACTACGAGCAGTACTTC
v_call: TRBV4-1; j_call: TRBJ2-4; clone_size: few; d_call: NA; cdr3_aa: CASSQGGGPPGGIQYF; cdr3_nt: TGCGCCAGCAGCCAAGGTGGGGGGCCCCCGGGGGGCATTCAGTACTTC
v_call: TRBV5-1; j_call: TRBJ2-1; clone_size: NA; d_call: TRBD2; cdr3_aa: CASSLGAGGLSEQFF; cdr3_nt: TGCGCCAGCAGCTTGGGAGCGGGGGGGCTCTCTGAGCAGTTCTTC
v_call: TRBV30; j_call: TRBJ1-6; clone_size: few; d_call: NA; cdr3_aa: CAWSSGGRGSPLHF; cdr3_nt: TGTGCCTGGAGTTCTGGGGGGCGCGGTTCACCCCTCCACTTT
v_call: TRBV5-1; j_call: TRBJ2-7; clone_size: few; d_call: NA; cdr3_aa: CASSPSSATYEQYF; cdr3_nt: TGCGCCAGCAGCCCTTCTAGCGCTACCTACGAGCAGTACTTC
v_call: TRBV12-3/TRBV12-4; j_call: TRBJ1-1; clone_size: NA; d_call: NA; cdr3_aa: CASSLLMNTEAFF; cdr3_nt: TGTGCCAGCAGTCTCCTCATGAACACTGAAGCTTTCTTT
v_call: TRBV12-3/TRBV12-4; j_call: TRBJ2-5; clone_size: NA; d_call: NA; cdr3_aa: CASSPQETQYF; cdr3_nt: TGTGCCAGCAGCCCTCAAGAGACCCAGTACTTC
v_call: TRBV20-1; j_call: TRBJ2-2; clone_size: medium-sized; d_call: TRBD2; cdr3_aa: CSAPTSGGAGTGELFF; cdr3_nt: TGCAGTGCTCCGACTAGCGGGGGGGCGGGCACCGGGGAGCTGTTTTTT
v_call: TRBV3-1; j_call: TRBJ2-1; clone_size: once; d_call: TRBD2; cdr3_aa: CASSPLAGGPNNEQFF; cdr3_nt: TGTGCCAGCAGTCCTTTGGCGGGGGGGCCAAACAATGAGCAGTTCTTC
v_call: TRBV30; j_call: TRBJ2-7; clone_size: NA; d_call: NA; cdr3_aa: CAWSAVTEQYF; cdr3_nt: TGTGCCTGGAGTGCGGTGACCGAGCAGTACTTC
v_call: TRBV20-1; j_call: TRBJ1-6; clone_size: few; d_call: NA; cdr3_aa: CSARGRDSPLHF; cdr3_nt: TGCAGTGCTAGAGGCCGCGATTCACCCCTCCACTTT
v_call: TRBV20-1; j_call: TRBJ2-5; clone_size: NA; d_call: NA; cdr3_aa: CSVLFTGPQETQYF; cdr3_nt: TGCAGTGTCCTCTTTACAGGGCCCCAAGAGACCCAGTACTTC
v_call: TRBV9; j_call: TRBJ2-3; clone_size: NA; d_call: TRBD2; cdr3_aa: CASSVEGSGRLGTQYF; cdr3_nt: TGTGCCAGCAGCGTAGAAGGCAGCGGGAGATTGGGTACGCAGTATTTT
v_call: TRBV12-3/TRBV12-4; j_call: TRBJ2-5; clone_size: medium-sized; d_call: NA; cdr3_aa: CASSLTLGGTQYF; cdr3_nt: TGTGCCAGCAGTTTGACCCTAGGTGGGACCCAGTACTTC
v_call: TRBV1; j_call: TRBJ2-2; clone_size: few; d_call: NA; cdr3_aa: CTSSQWTSGGDLVTGELFF; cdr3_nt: TGCACCAGCAGCCAATGGACTAGCGGGGGGGATCTCGTCACCGGGGAGCTGTTTTTT
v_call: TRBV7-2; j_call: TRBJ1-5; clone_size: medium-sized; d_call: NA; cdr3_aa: CASSPRPDQPQHF; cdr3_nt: TGTGCCAGCAGCCCCAGACCTGATCAGCCCCAGCATTTT
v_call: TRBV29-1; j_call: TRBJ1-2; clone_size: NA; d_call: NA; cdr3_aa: CSLGGVDGYTF; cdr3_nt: TGCAGCCTTGGGGGGGTGGATGGCTACACCTTC
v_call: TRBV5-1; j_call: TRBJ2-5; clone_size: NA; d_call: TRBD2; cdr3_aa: CASSLASSGMGETQYF; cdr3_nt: TGCGCCAGCAGCTTGGCTTCTAGCGGGATGGGGGAGACCCAGTACTTC
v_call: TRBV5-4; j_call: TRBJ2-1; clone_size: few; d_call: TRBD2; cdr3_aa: CASSLGEGYYNEQFF; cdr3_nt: TGTGCCAGCAGCTTGGGGGAGGGCTACTACAATGAGCAGTTCTTC
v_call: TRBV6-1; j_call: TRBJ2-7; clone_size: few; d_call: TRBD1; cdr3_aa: CASRGTGVYEQYF; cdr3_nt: TGTGCCAGCAGGGGGACAGGGGTTTACGAGCAGTACTTC
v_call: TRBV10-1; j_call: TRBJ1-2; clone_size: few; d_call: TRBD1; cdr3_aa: CASSDSDGQGKDGYTF; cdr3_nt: TGCGCCAGCAGCGATTCCGATGGACAGGGAAAAGATGGCTACACCTTC
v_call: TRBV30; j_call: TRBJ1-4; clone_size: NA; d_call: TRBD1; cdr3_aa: CAARTGTNEKLFF; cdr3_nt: TGTGCCGCCCGGACAGGAACTAATGAAAAACTGTTTTTT
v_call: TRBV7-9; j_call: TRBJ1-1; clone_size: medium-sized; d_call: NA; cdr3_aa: CASSPEGVGTEAFF; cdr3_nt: TGTGCCAGCAGCCCCGAGGGAGTAGGGACTGAAGCTTTCTTT
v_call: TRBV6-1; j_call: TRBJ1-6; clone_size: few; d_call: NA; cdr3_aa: CASSDTPDSPLHF; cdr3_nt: TGTGCCAGCAGTGACACCCCTGACTCACCCCTCCACTTT
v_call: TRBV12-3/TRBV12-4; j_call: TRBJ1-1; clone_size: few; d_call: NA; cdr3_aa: CASSLAGTEAFF; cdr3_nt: TGTGCCAGCAGCCTCGCGGGCACTGAAGCTTTCTTT
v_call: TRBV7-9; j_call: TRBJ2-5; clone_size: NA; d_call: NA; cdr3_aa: CASSLKGAGQETQYF; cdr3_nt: TGTGCCAGCAGCTTGAAGGGGGCGGGACAAGAGACCCAGTACTTC
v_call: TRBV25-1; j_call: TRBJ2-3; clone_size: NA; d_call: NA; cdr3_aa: CASRAGTDTQYF; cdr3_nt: TGTGCCAGCAGGGCAGGCACAGATACGCAGTATTTT
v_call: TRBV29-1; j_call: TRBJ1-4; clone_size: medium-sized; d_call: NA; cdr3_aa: CSVAREGEKLFF; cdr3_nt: TGCAGCGTTGCAAGGGAAGGTGAAAAACTGTTTTTT